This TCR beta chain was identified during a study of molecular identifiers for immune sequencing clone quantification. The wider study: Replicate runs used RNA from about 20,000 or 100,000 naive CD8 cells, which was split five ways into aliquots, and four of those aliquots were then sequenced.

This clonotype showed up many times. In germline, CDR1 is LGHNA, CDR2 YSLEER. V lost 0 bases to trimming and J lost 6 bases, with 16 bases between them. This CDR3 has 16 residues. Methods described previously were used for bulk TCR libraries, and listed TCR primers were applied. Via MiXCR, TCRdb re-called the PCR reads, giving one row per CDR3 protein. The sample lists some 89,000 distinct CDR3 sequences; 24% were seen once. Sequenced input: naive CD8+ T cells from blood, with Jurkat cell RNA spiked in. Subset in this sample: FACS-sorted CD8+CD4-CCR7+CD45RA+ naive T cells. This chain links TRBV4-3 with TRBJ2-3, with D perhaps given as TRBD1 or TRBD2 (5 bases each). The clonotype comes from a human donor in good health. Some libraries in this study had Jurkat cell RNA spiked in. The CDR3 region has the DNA TGCGCCAGCAGCCAAGATATAGGACAACGCGGGGATACGCAGTATTTT. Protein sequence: CASSQDIGQRGDTQYF.